The clone carrying this TCR beta chain has only a few counts. This entry comes from a study of early T cells in non-severe SARS-CoV-2 infection. Researchers tagged individual cDNA molecules with unique molecular identifiers. A single record per CDR3 protein comes from TCRdb applying MiXCR to the 5' RACE reads. The sample records about 64,000 distinct CDR3 sequences, around 18% being singletons. V was pared by 5 bases and J by 6 bases, with 7 bases of the junction left unmatched. The V gene's germline CDR1 is SQVTM and CDR2 ANQGSEA. The length of the CDR3 is 13 residues. This specimen consisted of whole blood, obtained at baseline. This chain links TRBV29-1 with TRBJ2-1, with 7 bases fitting TRBD2. This sequence was found in an adult who was a healthcare worker with PCR-confirmed SARS-CoV-2 infection or an uninfected control (not recorded which). CDR3 DNA: TGCAGCGTTCGACTAGCCCTGGGCAATGAGCAGTTCTTC. Residues: CSVRLALGNEQFF.